The 20 T cell receptor beta chains in this list originate from one sample, sequenced in a study of blood T cell repertoires in COVID-19. Only in-frame clones appear in the TCRdb table, and some are missing; sequencing was by immunoSEQ multiplex PCR. This sample has approximately 110,000 clones, with around nine tenths found just once. The sample taken for sequencing was peripheral blood. These receptors were collected from a man aged 40-50 years with acute or convalescent COVID-19.

The genes are TRBV24-1 and TRBJ1-5; TRBD1 is a possible D gene (5 bases). This CDR3 is 13 amino acids long. Germline-derived CDR1 and CDR2 are KGHDR and SFDVKD. V was trimmed by 12 bases and J by 2 bases, leaving 13 bases between them. CDR3 sequence: CAPIQGCNQPQHF. The CDR3 DNA reads TGTGCCCCGATCCAGGGTTGCAATCAGCCCCAGCATTTT.

The chain's CDR3 is CAWSKAGVVGTQYF. CDR3 sequence (DNA): TGTGCCTGGAGTAAGGCAGGGGTCGTGGGGACGCAGTATTTT. The chain couples TRBV30 to TRBJ2-3, with a possible D match to TRBD1 (6 bases). Germline V gene data show CDR1 as GTSNPN and CDR2 as SVGIG (reference sequence). CDR3 length equals 14 residues. The V and J ends lost 2 bases and 9 bases respectively, with 18 bases between them.

The J gene is TRBJ1-2, the V gene TRBV5-1, with TRBD1 identical over 7 bases. The trim removed 5 bases at V and 6 bases at J, leaving 7 bases unmatched. From germline, CDR1 is SGHRS and CDR2 YFSETQ. The CDR3 runs 13 residues. CDR3 amino acids: CASRPDRVNGYTF. The CDR3 bases are TGCGCCAGCAGACCAGACAGGGTCAATGGCTACACCTTC.

This sequence joins TRBV5-4 and TRBJ1-1, with D perhaps matching TRBD1 (5 bases). This CDR3 comprises 14 residues. V lost 0 bases to trimming and J lost 5 bases, with 11 bases between them. Germline V gene data show CDR1 as SGHNT and CDR2 as YYREEE (reference sequence). The CDR3 sequence: CASSLAGFRTEAFF. The CDR3 nucleotides are TGTGCCAGCAGCTTGGCAGGGTTTCGTACTGAAGCTTTCTTT.

CDR3 sequence: CASSSHKEKLFF. The CDR3 DNA follows: TGTGCCAGCAGCTCCCACAAGGAAAAACTGTTTTTT. This sequence joins TRBV11-2 and TRBJ1-4; D not resolved. The CDR3 extends over 12 amino acids. Between the trimmed V and J ends, which lost 4 bases and 8 bases, there was a span of 8 bases. Germline CDR1 reads SGHAT; CDR2 reads FQNNGV.

The chain uses TRBV6-5 and TRBJ2-2, with unresolved D. From germline, CDR1 is MNHEY and CDR2 SVGAGI. The CDR3 extends over 13 amino acids. Trimming took 0 bases from V and 5 from J, leaving 4 bases between them. The CDR3 sequence: CASSYSRTGELFF. The CDR3, as DNA: TGTGCCAGCAGTTACTCTCGTACCGGGGAGCTGTTTTTT.

The chain employs TRBV4-1 and TRBJ1-1; TRBD1 aligns across 8 bases. The CDR3 consists of 18 residues. CDR1 is MGHRA and CDR2 is YSYEKL in the germline V gene. With V trimmed by 1 base and J by 4 bases, 14 bases remained unmatched. The CDR3 DNA reads TGCGCCAGCAGCCAAGGGGGCGGCGCAGGGGGCAGGAGCACTGAAGCTTTCTTT. Translated: CASSQGGGAGGRSTEAFF.

The chain links TRBV6-5 to TRBJ1-3, with 11 bases fitting TRBD1. This CDR3 is built from 16 residues. Trimming removed 4 bases from V and 0 bases from J; junction bases left unmatched: 2. Germline-derived CDR1 and CDR2 are MNHEY and SVGAGI. The CDR3 DNA follows: TGTGCCAGCAGTTCCGGGACAGGGGGCTCTGGAAACACCATATATTTT. It codes for CASSSGTGGSGNTIYF.

The chain couples TRBV12-3 or TRBV12-4 to TRBJ1-1; D not resolved. The CDR3 consists of 13 residues. The V end was cut by 3 bases, the J end by 1 base, with 6 bases between. The CDR3 sequence: CASSFTENTEAFF. The CDR3 DNA is TGTGCCAGCAGTTTCACAGAGAACACTGAAGCTTTCTTT.

The rearrangement links TRBV18 to TRBJ1-2; the D is unclear. The V gene lost 3 bases and the J gene lost 5 bases, with 16 bases spanning the gap. The CDR3 length is 15 residues. Germline CDR1 reads KGHSH; CDR2 reads LQKENI. The CDR3 loop reads CASSPQAGADYGYTF. Written as DNA, the CDR3 is TGTGCCAGCTCACCCCAGGCCGGCGCCGATTATGGCTACACCTTC.

The chain has TRBV5-6 and TRBJ1-1; no reliable D call. This CDR3 region has 17 residues. Germline V CDR1 and CDR2: SGHDT, YYEEEE. V was clipped by 2 bases and J by 1 base, with 18 bases between them. CDR3 DNA: TGTGCCAGCAGCTTCCCCTCAGCGGGTACGGGGAACACTGAAGCTTTCTTT. This translates into CASSFPSAGTGNTEAFF.

The J gene is TRBJ1-1, the V gene TRBV18; D is possibly TRBD1 (6 bases). Germline V CDR1 and CDR2: KGHSH, LQKENI. This CDR3 contains 12 residues. The germline V and J ends were trimmed by 1 base and 11 bases, with 11 bases remaining between them. CDR3 coding DNA: TGTGCCAGCTCACCACAACAGGGAGAGGCTTTCTTT. Its protein product is CASSPQQGEAFF. Drawing the rest from reference TRBV18 and TRBJ1-1, the complete variable domain is NAGVMQNPRHLVRRRGQEARLRCSPMKGHSHVYWYRQLPEEGLKFMVYLQKENIIDESGMPKERFSAEFPKEGPSILRIQQVVRGDSAAYFCASSPQQGEAFFGQGTRLTVV.

The chain has TRBV6-6 and TRBJ1-1; the match to TRBD1 covers 8 bases. CDR3 length: 15 residues. With 0 bases clipped from V and 3 bases from J, the junction kept 3 bases outside the gene matches. Looked up from germline, CDR1 is MNHNY and CDR2 is SVGAGI (reference sequence). The CDR3 here is CASSYSGQGYTEAFF. In nucleotides, the CDR3 is TGTGCCAGCAGTTACTCTGGACAGGGTTACACTGAAGCTTTCTTT.

By its share, this clone is medium-sized. The CDR3 bases are TGTGCCAGCTCACCACCTCTCCAGGGGGCGCGAGATGGCTACACCTTC. Translation gives CASSPPLQGARDGYTF. This sequence joins TRBV18 and TRBJ1-2; 8 bases are shared with TRBD1. J lost 6 bases, V lost 0 bases, and 9 bases had no gene match. CDR3 length equals 16 residues. Germline CDR1 KGHSH, CDR2 LQKENI.

V gene TRBV5-1 combines with J gene TRBJ2-7; 9 positions agree with TRBD1. The V segment lost 4 bases and the J segment 6 bases; nucleotides outside the gene matches: 8. The CDR3 sequence is 14 residues long. Germline CDR1 reads SGHRS; CDR2 reads YFSETQ. The CDR3 here is CASSLGRQGGEQYF. The CDR3 DNA reads TGCGCCAGCAGCCTAGGACGACAGGGGGGCGAGCAGTACTTC.

The table lists this clone with a count of one. The rearrangement joins TRBV5-8 to TRBJ1-5; 7 bases fit TRBD1. The CDR3 has 16 residues. Trimming cost V 2 bases and J 3 bases; bases outside gene matches: 8. Germline loops: CDR1 SGHTS, CDR2 YDEGEE. The CDR3 here is CASSFAQGSSNQPQHF. DNA for the CDR3: TGTGCCAGCAGCTTCGCACAGGGGTCTTCCAATCAGCCCCAGCATTTT.

This clone has a single count. The chain recombines TRBV7-9 with TRBJ1-3; D gene unclear. The CDR3 is made up of 13 amino acids. Trimming pared 3 bases from V and 4 bases from J, leaving 7 bases between. CDR1 SEHNR and CDR2 FQNEAQ come from the germline V gene (reference sequence). The CDR3: CASSLGKGNTIYF. The CDR3, as DNA: TGTGCCAGCAGCTTGGGCAAAGGAAACACCATATATTTT.

The genes are TRBV7-6 and TRBJ1-3; 10 positions agree with TRBD1. This CDR3 is 16 amino acids long. Germline values: CDR1 SGHVS, CDR2 FNYEAQ. The junction had 4 bases not matched to a gene; V was cut back by 5 bases and J by 0 bases. The CDR3 is CASSRTGGNSGNTIYF. Written as DNA, the CDR3 is TGTGCCAGCAGCCGGACAGGGGGTAACTCTGGAAACACCATATATTTT. The entire variable domain, with the rest obtained from reference TRBV7-6 and TRBJ1-3, is as follows: GAGVSQSPRYKVTKRGQDVALRCDPISGHVSLYWYRQALGQGPEFLTYFNYEAQQDKSGLPNDRFSAERPEGSISTLTIQRTEQRDSAMYRCASSRTGGNSGNTIYFGEGSWLTVV.

The chain carries TRBV29-1 and TRBJ2-5; a weak D match, TRBD1 (6 bases). CDR1 is SQVTM, CDR2 ANQGSEA, per germline. This CDR3 comprises 12 residues. V gave up 7 bases and J gave up 2 bases, with 11 bases separating them. For the CDR3, the DNA is TGCAGCGCCATACAGGGTCAAGAGACCCAGTACTTC. This encodes CSAIQGQETQYF.

The chain uses TRBV30 and TRBJ1-2; 7 bases map to TRBD1. The CDR3 runs 13 residues. Germline lookup yields CDR1 GTSNPN and CDR2 SVGIG (reference sequence). Losses at the gene ends were 3 bases for V and 4 bases for J; bases not matched to a gene: 5. The CDR3 DNA follows: TGTGCCTGGAGGCGGGACAGAAGCTATGGCTACACCTTC. This encodes CAWRRDRSYGYTF.